The 10 T cell receptor beta chains given below trace back to one sample, sequenced in a study of OX40 agonist ivuxolimab in advanced cancers. Only in-frame clones appear in the TCRdb table, and some are missing; sequencing was by immunoSEQ multiplex PCR. Found here are approximately 86,000 clones, 80% to 95% of them singletons; the top ten hold around 1.1%. Sequencing used CD4+ or CD8+ T cells sorted from blood, obtained in a trial of the OX40 agonist ivuxolimab. Receptors originate from an adult with an advanced solid tumor such as melanoma, head and neck, liver or kidney cancer.

The chain couples TRBV6-5 to TRBJ2-2; D is uncertain. V was trimmed by 4 bases and J by 1 base, leaving 7 bases between them. CDR3 length equals 14 residues. Germline CDR1 is MNHEY and CDR2 is SVGAGI. The CDR3 sequence is CASSSSGNTGELFF. In DNA form, the CDR3 reads TGTGCCAGCAGTTCGTCAGGGAACACCGGGGAGCTGTTTTTT.

The V call is TRBV2, the J call TRBJ2-7; TRBD1 agrees at 9 bases. The CDR3 has 14 residues. In germline, CDR1 is SNHLY, CDR2 FYNNEI. Losses at the gene ends were 6 bases for V and 2 bases for J; bases not matched to a gene: 5. Here the CDR3 reads CASSRDRVAYEQYF. The CDR3 DNA is TGTGCCAGCAGCCGGGACAGGGTAGCCTACGAGCAGTACTTC.

The gene calls are TRBV28 and TRBJ1-2; no definite D call. From germline, CDR1 is MDHEN and CDR2 SYDVKM. There are 17 residues in the CDR3. V lost 11 bases and J 0 bases, leaving 25 bases between the germline ends. CDR3 in DNA: TGTGCCTCCACTCCGGGGTCGGCGGAGTTAGCTAACTATGGCTACACCTTC. It yields the protein CASTPGSAELANYGYTF.

V usage is TRBV7-2 and J usage is TRBJ1-2; D uncertain. The CDR3 extends over 13 amino acids. The germline CDR1 and CDR2 sequences are SGHTA and FQGNSA. Trimming took 7 bases from V and 2 from J, leaving 11 bases between them. CDR3 region: CASTAVNNYGYTF. The CDR3 DNA reads TGTGCCAGCACCGCCGTTAACAACTATGGCTACACCTTC.

The chain combines TRBV30 with TRBJ1-2, with TRBD1 matching over 11 bases. The CDR3 has 13 residues. V gave up 3 bases and J gave up 8 bases; unmatched junction bases: 5. CDR1 GTSNPN and CDR2 SVGIG come from the germline V gene (reference sequence). This chain's CDR3 is CAWSGQGALGYTF. In nucleotides, the CDR3 is TGTGCCTGGAGCGGACAGGGGGCTTTGGGCTACACCTTC.

This chain links TRBV29-1 with TRBJ1-1; D gene uncertain. Germline CDR1 reads SQVTM; CDR2 reads ANQGSEA. The CDR3 extends over 11 amino acids. The germline V and J ends were trimmed by 5 bases and 11 bases, with 15 bases remaining between them. In nucleotides, the CDR3 is TGCAGCGTTAACGAGAGGGCGGGGGCTTTCTTT. Translating it yields CSVNERAGAFF.

The V and J genes are TRBV29-1 and TRBJ2-2, with 7 nucleotides matching TRBD2. Unmatched junction bases numbered 7, after V lost 5 bases and J lost 1 base. Germline loops: CDR1 SQVTM, CDR2 ANQGSEA. This CDR3 comprises 15 residues. The chain's CDR3 is CSVFVSSGNTGELFF. The CDR3 DNA is TGCAGCGTTTTCGTGTCTAGCGGGAACACCGGGGAGCTGTTTTTT.

This chain joins TRBV5-1 and TRBJ1-1; D possibly corresponds to TRBD1 (5 bases). The V gene's germline CDR1 is SGHRS and CDR2 YFSETQ. V lost 4 bases and J 1 base, leaving 14 bases between the germline ends. CDR3 length: 15 residues. The CDR3 DNA sequence: TGCGCCAGCAGCAATGGACGGGGGGAGAACACTGAAGCTTTCTTT. Protein sequence: CASSNGRGENTEAFF.

The DNA of the CDR3 is TGTGCCAGCTCACCAGGGGATGGCTACACCTTC. It yields the protein CASSPGDGYTF. This chain links TRBV18 with TRBJ1-2; unclear D gene. Trimming left V 2 bases short and J 6 bases short, with 4 bases between. This CDR3 is 11 amino acids long. Germline lookup yields CDR1 KGHSH and CDR2 LQKENI.

The rearrangement links TRBV19 to TRBJ1-2; D not resolved. V was shortened by 6 bases and J by 8 bases, with 10 bases between the two germline ends. CDR3 length equals 11 residues. Per germline, CDR1 LNHDA and CDR2 SQIVND (reference sequence). The CDR3 loop is CASSREEGYTF. The CDR3 bases are TGTGCCAGTAGCCGGGAGGAGGGCTACACCTTC.